The entry below gives a single T cell receptor (beta chain) sequence along with its context. The antigen is undetermined. TCRdb keeps only in-frame clones here, not all; method: immunoSEQ multiplex PCR. The sample holds roughly 2.1 million clones, 93% seen once. Terminally differentiated effector memory CD45RA+ cells were left out of the naive CD8 fraction, which was CD45RO-negative and positively selected for CCR7. The germline CDR1 and CDR2 sequences are LNHDA and SQIVND (reference sequence). Trimming removed 2 bases at V and 3 bases at J, with 17 bases between. The CDR3 sequence is 17 residues long. This entry comes from a study of shared clonotypes between healthy human individuals. Study outcomes and limitations: Measured sharing among donors was expected to vary with sequencing depth. Only blood was sampled, and tissue TCR repertoires likely differ from blood ones.

This sequence joins TRBV19 and TRBJ1-5; the D gene is possibly TRBD1 (5 bases). This sequence was found in a man aged 18 to 30 in good health. Some clones in this sample may be carry-over from other donors' samples. Source material: naive CD8+ T cells from PBMCs. CDR3 DNA: TGTGCCAGTAGTATAAGGGGACTCGGGGTTGACAATCAGCCCCAGCATTTT. Translation: CASSIRGLGVDNQPQHF.